The rows below give T cell receptor beta chains drawn from one sample of a study of blood T cell repertoires in COVID-19. Only in-frame clones appear in the TCRdb table, and some are missing; sequencing was by immunoSEQ multiplex PCR. This table has about 110,000 clones, over 65% appearing once. Specimen: peripheral blood. The receptors were sampled from a woman older than 75 with acute or convalescent COVID-19. CDR3s include the opening cysteine and the closing phenylalanine or tryptophan. D genes are given only for firm matches. Clone size is stated in some rows and not others, as once, few, many or a class when expanded.

V gene	J gene	D gene	clone size	CDR3 length	CDR3 DNA	CDR3 protein
TRBV29-1	TRBJ2-7	TRBD2	few	12	TGCAGCGTTGTAAGACTAGCCGGCGAGCAGTACTTC	CSVVRLAGEQYF
TRBV5-8	TRBJ1-2	-	-	13	TGTGCCAGCAGTCTGGGCAGGGTCTATGGCTACACCTTC	CASSLGRVYGYTF
TRBV5-6	TRBJ2-5	-	-	16	TGTGCCAGCAGCTCCTACAAGACTCAAACGGGGGAGACCCAGTACTTC	CASSSYKTQTGETQYF
TRBV6-6	TRBJ1-4	-	-	13	TGTGCCGGCGCGACGGACGTCGGGGGAAAACTGTTTTTT	CAGATDVGGKLFF
TRBV5-6	TRBJ2-7	TRBD2	-	14	TGTGCCAGCAGTCGTGCGGGAGACGGCCACGAGCAGTACTTC	CASSRAGDGHEQYF
TRBV7-2	TRBJ2-4	TRBD2	few	16	TGTGCCAGCAGCTTATCGGCTAGCGGGTGGGGGAACATTCAGTACTTC	CASSLSASGWGNIQYF
TRBV28	TRBJ2-1	-	once	14	TGTGCCAGCAGTGACAGGAATACCTACAATGAGCAGTTCTTC	CASSDRNTYNEQFF
TRBV6-5	TRBJ2-7	TRBD1	-	14	TGTGCCAGCACCGCCTCAGGGGGCGGATACGAGCAGTACTTC	CASTASGGGYEQYF
TRBV5-4	TRBJ1-6	-	many	14	TGTGCCAGCAGCGCGGACAGATATAATTCACCCCTCCACTTT	CASSADRYNSPLHF
TRBV6-2/TRBV6-3	TRBJ2-5	TRBD2	few	16	TGTGCCAGCAGTTACCTCCTAGCGGGGGGAAAAGAGACCCAGTACTTC	CASSYLLAGGKETQYF
TRBV6-6	TRBJ1-6	-	-	15	TGTGCCACCGTCGGCGGTAGCTCCTATAATTCACCCCTCCACTTT	CATVGGSSYNSPLHF
TRBV30	TRBJ1-2	-	-	14	TGTGCCTGGCGGCGGGGGCCCGGGTACTATGGCTACACCTTC	CAWRRGPGYYGYTF
TRBV5-1	TRBJ2-1	-	-	17	TGCGCCAGCAGCTTGATGCATTCTAGGACAGTCTACAATGAGCAGTTCTTC	CASSLMHSRTVYNEQFF
TRBV11-2	TRBJ2-5	-	-	16	TGTGCCAGCAGCTCAAAAGTGCAGGGGCCCCAAGAGACCCAGTACTTC	CASSSKVQGPQETQYF
TRBV20-1	TRBJ1-1	-	-	11	TGCAGTGCTATTAAGAACACTGAAGCTTTCTTT	CSAIKNTEAFF
TRBV3-1/TRBV3-2	TRBJ2-5	-	-	18	TGTGCCAGCAGCCAAGATCTTATGGGCGCCCTGGTCCAAGAGACCCAGTACTTC	CASSQDLMGALVQETQYF
TRBV19	TRBJ2-7	TRBD2	few	21	TGTGCCAGTAGTGCCCAAACCTCCGGGACTAGCGGGAGGAGAGGATCCTACGAGCAGTACTTC	CASSAQTSGTSGRRGSYEQYF
TRBV2	TRBJ2-7	-	-	14	TGTGCCAGTTTCGAAGGTGCGGGGGCGGAGGAGCAGTACTTC	CASFEGAGAEEQYF
TRBV5-4	TRBJ2-1	TRBD2	-	15	TGTGCCAGCAGCAAAATAGCGGGAGCATACAATGAGCAGTTCTTC	CASSKIAGAYNEQFF
TRBV5-6	TRBJ1-4	-	-	13	TGTGCCAGCAGCCTCACTGTGCATGAAAAACTGTTTTTT	CASSLTVHEKLFF
TRBV12-3/TRBV12-4	TRBJ1-6	TRBD1	-	13	TGTGCCAGCAGCCAAGGACAGGGCTTGACCCTCCACTTT	CASSQGQGLTLHF
TRBV7-9	TRBJ2-7	TRBD2	-	18	TGTGCCAGCAGCTTAGGTAGTTTGGGACTAGCGGGAGCCTCCGAGCAGTACTTC	CASSLGSLGLAGASEQYF
TRBV4-2	TRBJ1-2	TRBD1	-	16	TGTGCCAGCAGCCAACCCGGGACAGTCTCTAACTATGGCTACACCTTC	CASSQPGTVSNYGYTF
TRBV6-6	TRBJ2-1	-	-	13	TGTGCCAGCAGCATCAACTCCTACAATGAGCAGTTCTTC	CASSINSYNEQFF
TRBV6-5	TRBJ1-6	TRBD1	-	13	TGTGCCAGCACCCGACAGGGGGGATCACCCCTCCACTTT	CASTRQGGSPLHF
TRBV19	TRBJ1-4	TRBD1	once	15	TGTGCCAGTAGTTCAGGACAGGGGAGAAATGAAAAACTGTTTTTT	CASSSGQGRNEKLFF
TRBV9	TRBJ2-3	-	-	17	TGTGCCAGCAGCCCCGGGGGTCGCTTTCAAAGCACAGATACGCAGTATTTT	CASSPGGRFQSTDTQYF
TRBV10-3	TRBJ1-2	TRBD1	few	13	TGTGCCATCAACCTGGGACAGGGGGATGGCTACACCTTC	CAINLGQGDGYTF
TRBV2	TRBJ2-2	-	-	13	TGTGCCAGCTTCAGACGGGGCACCGGGGAGCTGTTTTTT	CASFRRGTGELFF
TRBV10-3	TRBJ2-3	TRBD2	once	14	TGTGCCATCAGTGTAAGTAGCGGGGTGGATACGCAGTATTTT	CAISVSSGVDTQYF
TRBV6-5	TRBJ2-7	TRBD1	-	12	TGTGCCAGCAATCCGGGACAGGGCGTGCAGTACTTC	CASNPGQGVQYF
TRBV29-1	TRBJ1-1	-	-	13	TGCAGCGTTGCTGTCCTTGTGAACACTGAAGCTTTCTTT	CSVAVLVNTEAFF
TRBV7-9	TRBJ2-3	TRBD2	-	18	TGTGCCAGCAGCTTAGATCGTCCAGCGGGGGGGAGCACAGATACGCAGTATTTT	CASSLDRPAGGSTDTQYF